These 18 T cell receptor beta chains came from one sample sequenced in a study of graft-versus-host responses after intestinal transplantation (dated by TCRdb to about 2021). Library preparation used the immunoSEQ multiplex PCR assay. TCRdb mirrors the immuneACCESS table, restricted to in-frame sequences. Some clones are absent from its copies; in checked studies, under half trace to an unresolved V gene, and the reason for the others is unknown. This sample lists roughly 89,000 clones; approximately 90% were detected once. Together, the top ten hold 0.17% of the sample. Their recognized antigens are unknown. The time point label on this specimen signifies: cells obtained before transplantation from donor or recipient. The input for sequencing was unstimulated CD4+ T cells sorted from spleen or lymph node cells, taken before intestinal transplant. All receptors come from a human donor who received an intestinal transplant.

The rearrangement uses TRBV7-9 and TRBJ1-1; the D gene is possibly TRBD1 (5 bases). V was trimmed by 3 bases and J by 5 bases, leaving 13 bases between them. CDR3 length equals 14 residues. Germline V gives CDR1 SEHNR, CDR2 FQNEAQ (reference sequence). The CDR3 sequence is CASSFGGAGTEAFF. The CDR3 coding sequence is TGTGCCAGCAGCTTTGGAGGGGCGGGAACTGAAGCTTTCTTT.

This clone was recorded a few times. The J gene is TRBJ2-1, the V gene TRBV2; 13 bases match TRBD2. Germline lookup yields CDR1 SNHLY and CDR2 FYNNEI. V lost 6 bases to trimming and J lost 3 bases; unmatched junction nucleotides: 2. This CDR3 spans 15 amino acids. In DNA, the CDR3 is TGTGCCAGCAGAAGACTAGCGGGGGGCTACAATGAGCAGTTCTTC. Translating gives CASRRLAGGYNEQFF.

This rearrangement joins TRBV2 to TRBJ1-2, with D maybe TRBD1 (6 bases). V shed 2 bases and J shed 7 bases, with 14 bases lying between them. The CDR3 spans 14 residues. Germline CDR1 and CDR2: SNHLY and FYNNEI. The DNA of the CDR3 is TGTGCCAGCAGTGAAATCCAGGGGTCGTTTGGCTACACCTTC. Translated: CASSEIQGSFGYTF.

This chain links TRBV30 with TRBJ2-3; D call uncertain. V shed 3 bases and J shed 2 bases, with 3 bases lying between them. CDR3 length: 11 residues. Germline V gives CDR1 GTSNPN, CDR2 SVGIG (reference sequence). For the CDR3, the DNA is TGTGCCTGGAGATACACAGATACGCAGTATTTT. It is translated as CAWRYTDTQYF.

This clone was found once. The V call is TRBV30, the J call TRBJ1-1; unclear D gene. The germline V gene encodes CDR1 GTSNPN and CDR2 SVGIG (reference sequence). CDR3 size: 13 residues. Trimming took off 4 bases at V and 1 base at J, with 10 bases between the two ends. CDR3 sequence: CAWKPGRNTEAFF. The CDR3 region has the DNA TGTGCCTGGAAACCGGGTCGGAACACTGAAGCTTTCTTT.

The rearrangement links TRBV5-5 to TRBJ2-5, with 8 nucleotides matching TRBD2. The CDR3 is 14 residues long. With V trimmed by 5 bases and J by 5 bases, 8 bases remained unmatched. Germline-derived CDR1 and CDR2 are SGHKS and YYEKEE (reference sequence). The CDR3 DNA is TGTGCCAGCAGGATCTTTGCGGGAGGCGAGACCCAGTACTTC. Protein product: CASRIFAGGETQYF.

J is TRBJ2-7 and V is TRBV28, with 7 positions matching TRBD2. The CDR3 extends over 11 amino acids. The germline CDR1 and CDR2 sequences are MDHEN and SYDVKM. V dropped 8 bases and J dropped 2; count of bases not matched to a gene: 0. For the CDR3, the DNA is TGTGCCAGCGGGACTACCTACGAGCAGTACTTC. Its protein product is CASGTTYEQYF. Full variable domain (outside the CDR3, taken from reference TRBV28 and TRBJ2-7): DVKVTQSSRYLVKRTGEKVFLECVQDMDHENMFWYRQDPGLGLRLIYFSYDVKMKEKGDIPEGYSVSREKKERFSLILESASTNQTSMYLCASGTTYEQYFGPGTRLTVT.

The sample holds one count of this clone. The chain recombines TRBV7-8 with TRBJ1-3, with 7 bases matching TRBD1. Trimming at V came to 3 bases and at J to 4 bases, leaving 9 bases not matched to a gene. CDR3 length equals 16 residues. Germline V gene data show CDR1 as SGHVS and CDR2 as FQNEAQ. CDR3 in amino acids: CASSLGARGRGNTIYF. The CDR3 nucleotides read TGTGCCAGCAGCTTGGGGGCAAGGGGGCGCGGAAACACCATATATTTT.

The chain joins TRBV5-5 to TRBJ1-4; 10 bases match TRBD1. Germline V gene lookup returns CDR1 SGHKS and CDR2 YYEKEE (reference sequence). V dropped 4 bases and J dropped 11; count of bases not matched to a gene: 5. The CDR3 totals 13 residues. The CDR3 region has the DNA TGTGCCAGCAGCCCCGGGACAGGGGCCAAACTGTTTTTT. Protein product: CASSPGTGAKLFF. The full variable domain, completed using reference TRBV5-5 and TRBJ1-4, is DAGVTQSPTHLIKTRGQQVTLRCSPISGHKSVSWYQQVLGQGPQFIFQYYEKEERGRGNFPDRFSARQFPNYSSELNVNALLLGDSALYLCASSPGTGAKLFFGSGTQLSVL.

The V gene is TRBV19, the J gene TRBJ2-7, with 8 nucleotides matching TRBD1. Per the germline V gene, CDR1 is LNHDA and CDR2 is SQIVND (reference sequence). The CDR3 loop spans 15 amino acids. V dropped 6 bases and J dropped 0; count of bases not matched to a gene: 7. The CDR3, as DNA: TGTGCCAGTAGGGCCGGGACAGGAAGCTCCTACGAGCAGTACTTC. Residues: CASRAGTGSSYEQYF. Based on the CDR3 plus reference TRBV19 and TRBJ2-7, the full variable domain is DGGITQSPKYLFRKEGQNVTLSCEQNLNHDAMYWYRQDPGQGLRLIYYSQIVNDFQKGDIAEGYSVSREKKESFPLTVTSAQKNPTAFYLCASRAGTGSSYEQYFGPGTRLTVT.

The genes are TRBV19 and TRBJ1-5; unclear D gene. The CDR3 spans 16 residues. The germline gives CDR1 LNHDA, CDR2 SQIVND (reference sequence). V dropped 2 bases and J dropped 7 bases, with 18 bases sitting between them. CDR3 region: CASSIRLTNKDQPQHF. The CDR3 coding sequence is TGTGCCAGTAGTATACGACTAACAAACAAGGACCAGCCCCAGCATTTT.

The chain is built from TRBV11-2 and TRBJ1-2, with TRBD1 matching over 8 bases. Trimming removed 0 bases from V and 4 bases from J; junction bases left unmatched: 7. CDR3 length equals 16 residues. The germline CDR1 and CDR2 sequences are SGHAT and FQNNGV. CDR3 sequence reads: CASSLEPGGSPYGYTF. DNA of the CDR3: TGTGCCAGCAGCTTAGAACCAGGGGGCTCACCCTATGGCTACACCTTC.

V and J are TRBV28 and TRBJ1-5; D unclear. The CDR3 has 15 residues. Germline V gene data show CDR1 as MDHEN and CDR2 as SYDVKM. Trimming removed 2 bases at V and 3 bases at J, with 11 bases between. CDR3 loop: CASSLEGPVNQPQHF. CDR3 coding DNA: TGTGCCAGCAGTTTAGAGGGCCCGGTCAATCAGCCCCAGCATTTT.

The table lists this clone with a count of one. This chain connects TRBV7-9 to TRBJ2-5, with unresolved D. The V gene's germline CDR1 is SEHNR and CDR2 FQNEAQ (reference sequence). V dropped 5 bases and J dropped 4 bases, with 8 bases sitting between them. The CDR3 contains 12 residues. The CDR3 loop reads CASSRLRETQYF. Here the CDR3 DNA reads TGTGCCAGCAGCCGTCTTCGAGAGACCCAGTACTTC.

The chain carries TRBV29-1 and TRBJ2-3; tentatively, D is TRBD1 (5 bases). Germline-derived CDR1 and CDR2 are SQVTM and ANQGSEA. The CDR3 consists of 14 residues. V gave up 3 bases and J gave up 1 base, with 11 bases separating them. CDR3 coding DNA: TGCAGCGTTGATACAGGCCTACGCACAGATACGCAGTATTTT. This translates into CSVDTGLRTDTQYF.

The rearrangement uses TRBV14 and TRBJ1-5; no firm D call. Trimming removed 0 bases at V and 4 bases at J, with 22 bases between. The germline CDR1 and CDR2 sequences are SGHDN and FVKESK. This CDR3 region has 19 residues. This chain's CDR3 is CASSQDDMGRESVNQPQHF. In DNA, the CDR3 is TGTGCCAGCAGCCAAGACGATATGGGAAGGGAGTCGGTTAATCAGCCCCAGCATTTT.

The count of this clone is one. This chain joins TRBV6-5 and TRBJ2-6, with 7 bases aligning to TRBD1. Unmatched junction bases numbered 3, after V lost 5 bases and J lost 2 bases. CDR1 is MNHEY, CDR2 SVGAGI, per germline. The CDR3 runs to 15 residues. CDR3 residues: CASSTTGAGANVLTF. The CDR3 bases are TGTGCCAGCAGTACCACAGGGGCTGGGGCCAACGTCCTGACTTTC.

The rearrangement joins TRBV5-1 to TRBJ2-7, with D maybe TRBD1 (6 bases). The CDR3 runs to 14 residues. The germline gives CDR1 SGHRS, CDR2 YFSETQ. The V end was cut by 4 bases, the J end by 0 bases, with 11 bases between. Written as DNA, the CDR3 is TGCGCCAGCAGCCGGGACACCCTCTCCTACGAGCAGTACTTC. Translated, it gives CASSRDTLSYEQYF.